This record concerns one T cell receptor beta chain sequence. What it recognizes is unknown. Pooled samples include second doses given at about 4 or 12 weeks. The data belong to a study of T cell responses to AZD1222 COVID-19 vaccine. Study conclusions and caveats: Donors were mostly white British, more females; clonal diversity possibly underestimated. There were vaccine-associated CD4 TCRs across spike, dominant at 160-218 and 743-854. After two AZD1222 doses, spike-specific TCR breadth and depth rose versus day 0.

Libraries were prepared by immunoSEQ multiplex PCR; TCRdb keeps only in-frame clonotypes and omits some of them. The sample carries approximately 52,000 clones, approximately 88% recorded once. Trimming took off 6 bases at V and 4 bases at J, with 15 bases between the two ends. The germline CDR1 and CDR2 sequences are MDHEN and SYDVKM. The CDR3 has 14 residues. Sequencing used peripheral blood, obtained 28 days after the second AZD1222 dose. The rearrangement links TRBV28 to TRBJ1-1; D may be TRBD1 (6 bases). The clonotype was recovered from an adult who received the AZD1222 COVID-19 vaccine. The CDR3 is CASSPGRGITEAFF. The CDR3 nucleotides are TGTGCCAGCAGCCCGGGAAGGGGGATCACTGAAGCTTTCTTT.